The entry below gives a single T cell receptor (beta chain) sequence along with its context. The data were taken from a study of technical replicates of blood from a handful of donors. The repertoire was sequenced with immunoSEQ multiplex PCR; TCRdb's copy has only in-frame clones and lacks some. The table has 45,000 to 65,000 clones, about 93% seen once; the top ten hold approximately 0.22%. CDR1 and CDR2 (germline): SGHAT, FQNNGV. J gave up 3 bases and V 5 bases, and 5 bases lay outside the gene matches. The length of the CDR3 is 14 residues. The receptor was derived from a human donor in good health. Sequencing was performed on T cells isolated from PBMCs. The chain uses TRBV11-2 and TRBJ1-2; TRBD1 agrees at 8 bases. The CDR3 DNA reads TGTGCCAGCAGCCACCCGACAGGGGACTATGGCTACACCTTC. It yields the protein CASSHPTGDYGYTF. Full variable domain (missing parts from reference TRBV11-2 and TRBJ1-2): EAGVAQSPRYKIIEKRQSVAFWCNPISGHATLYWYQQILGQGPKLLIQFQNNGVVDDSQLPKDRFSAERLKGVDSTLKIQPAKLEDSAVYLCASSHPTGDYGYTFGSGTRLTVV.